This TCR beta chain was sequenced for a study of radiotherapy plus CTLA-4 blockade in lung cancer. At the level of the study: About 20% of patients responded objectively, and about 30% achieved disease control. Whole-study findings and limits: Expansion in blood of tumor-derived TCR clones was seen after radiotherapy plus ipilimumab. With interferon-beta, early dynamics of blood T cell clones were reported to best predict response.

The V end was cut by 4 bases, the J end by 5 bases, with 21 bases between. This CDR3 is 17 amino acids long. Germline lookup yields CDR1 SGHVS and CDR2 FNYEAQ. Data came from immunoSEQ multiplex PCR; TCRdb stores just in-frame clones and leaves some out. The data contain approximately 52,000 clones, approximately 80% of them singletons. As to this clone: Antigen unknown.

The study gave focal radiation plus ipilimumab CTLA-4 blockade to patients with chemo-refractory metastatic non-small-cell lung cancer. Source: peripheral blood, taken from a patient treated with radiotherapy plus ipilimumab. This TCR was sampled from a human donor with non-small cell lung cancer whose response to radiotherapy plus ipilimumab could not be evaluated. V and J are TRBV7-6 and TRBJ2-1, with a weak D call TRBD1 (8 bases). The CDR3 sequence is CASSYTYRGGKHNEQFF. The CDR3 DNA is TGTGCCAGCAGCTATACCTACAGGGGGGGCAAGCACAATGAGCAGTTCTTC.